This T cell receptor (beta chain) was sequenced for a study of T-cell memory formation after mild COVID-19. V was pared by 2 bases and J by 8 bases, with 12 bases between. This CDR3 is built from 13 residues. Germline V gene sequence: CDR1 SEHNR, CDR2 FQNEAQ (reference sequence). TCRdb analysed the 5' RACE reads with MiXCR anew, one entry per CDR3 protein. The repertoire has roughly 410,000 distinct CDR3 sequences, more than 20% of them found once; the top ten carry around 9%. The origin of this receptor is an adult woman who had mild COVID-19 (a few samples of this study predate the infection). Cell type and time point are not known. The chain couples TRBV7-9 to TRBJ2-5; TRBD2 might be the D (5 bases). Sequenced input: PBMCs or a T cell subset sorted from them (not recorded which). The CDR3 sequence is CASSLLLGVTQYF. CDR3 in DNA: TGTGCCAGCAGCTTACTCCTCGGGGTAACCCAGTACTTC.